This TCR beta chain was documented in a study of beta chain features in type 1 diabetes. As for the study in general: Sorted cells from all samples, numbering approximately 110,000,000, were examined. Whole-study findings and limits: The study found that naive, central memory and Treg TCRB repertoires appeared more similar in patients than in healthy donors.

From germline, CDR1 is SGHTA and CDR2 FQGNSA. V shed 1 base and J shed 1 base, with 7 bases lying between them. CDR3 length: 14 amino acids. On this clone: Its antigen is still unknown.

As every portion of the isolated RNA was reverse transcribed, the sequencing read expressed TCRB transcripts. Sequencing used immunoSEQ multiplex PCR; TCRdb keeps in-frame clones, though not all of them. The repertoire holds under 800,000 clones, with around 15% as singletons. This clonotype originated in a young man in good health. The sample comprised naive CD4+ T cells from blood. The chain is built from TRBV7-2 and TRBJ2-5, with TRBD1 as a possible D gene (6 bases). CDR3 protein: CASSLGGGQETQYF. The DNA of the CDR3 is TGTGCCAGCAGCTTAGGAGGGGGCCAAGAGACCCAGTACTTC. The full variable domain, in which reference TRBV7-2 and TRBJ2-5 provide the parts outside the CDR3, is GAGVSQSPSNKVTEKGKDVELRCDPISGHTALYWYRQSLGQGLEFLIYFQGNSAPDKSGLPSDRFSAERTGGSVSTLTIQRTQQEDSAVYLCASSLGGGQETQYFGPGTRLLVL.